This entry concerns a single T cell receptor (beta chain). The antigen remains undetermined. At one boundary the junction diverges from the germline segment, which might be a read error. Found in a library prepared for alpha chains, this beta chain is an off-target read, and its abundance has little meaning. Time point defined: sample taken at primary tumor resection. This entry belongs to a study of spatial heterogeneity in lung cancer. Study-level points and caveats: Higher tumor mutation counts went along with higher counts of expanded intratumoral alpha and beta TCRs.

The CDR3 is made up of 13 amino acids. The germline CDR1 and CDR2 sequences are SGHTA and FQGNSA. TCRdb reprocessed the 5' RACE reads with MiXCR, giving one entry per CDR3 protein. The data hold about 9,800 distinct CDR3 sequences, with 54% observed a single time. The V gene is TRBV7-2, the J gene TRBJ2-3; D uncertain. Sequencing was performed on lung tumor tissue, taken at surgery. The sequence came from a female donor with early-stage non-small cell lung cancer. The chain's CDR3 is CASSLVSRDTQYF. DNA of the CDR3: TGTGCCAGCAGCCTAGTTAGCAGAGATACGCAGTATTTT.